The 32 T cell receptor beta chains below all came from one sample that was sequenced in a study of blood T cells in healthy people across ages. For the second PCR, which ran for roughly 6 to 12 cycles, a sample-barcoded 5' primer and a J-beta primer mix were used. MiXCR was run by TCRdb on the 5' RACE reads, yielding one entry per CDR3 protein. The table records around 1,000,000 distinct CDR3 sequences, 35% to 40% of them present only once. Sample: blood. The receptors shown here come from a man between 18 and 29 years old in good health.

This clonotype was observed a handful of times. The CDR3 sequence: CASSYSRGSADTQYF. CDR3 bases: TGTGCCAGCAGTTACTCCAGGGGAAGCGCAGATACGCAGTATTTT. The rearrangement links TRBV6-5 to TRBJ2-3, with TRBD1 as a possible D gene (6 bases). There are 15 residues in the CDR3. Trimming stripped 0 bases from V and 4 bases from J, with 11 bases between. Germline CDR1 is MNHEY and CDR2 is SVGAGI.

This clonotype was seen more than once but under ten times. A read error may account for a junction end that differs from germline. The chain couples TRBV3-1 to TRBJ2-5; the D gene is possibly TRBD1 (6 bases). The CDR3 is made up of 14 amino acids. Germline V CDR1 and CDR2: LGHDT, YNNKEL (reference sequence). CDR3 protein: CASSDGPGQGTQYF. The CDR3 nucleotides are TGTGCCAGCAGCGACGGACCGGGACAAGGGACCCAGTACTTC.

This rearrangement joins TRBV20-1 to TRBJ1-1; a weak D match, TRBD1 (5 bases). The CDR3 has 15 amino acids. Trimming cost V 6 bases and J 1 base, with 18 bases left between them. Germline CDR1 DFQATT, CDR2 SNEGSKA (reference sequence). The DNA of the CDR3 is TGCAGTGCCGTTGAAAGGACGGGACCGAACACTGAAGCTTTCTTT. This gives the protein CSAVERTGPNTEAFF.

The rearrangement uses TRBV9 and TRBJ1-1, with D possibly matching TRBD1 (5 bases). Per the germline V gene, CDR1 is SGDLS and CDR2 is YYNGEE. The V gene lost 0 bases and the J gene lost 0 bases, with 12 bases spanning the gap. The CDR3 length is 16 residues. The CDR3 DNA sequence: TGTGCCAGCAGCGTAGGGCAGGGCGGGGTGAACACTGAAGCTTTCTTT. Protein product: CASSVGQGGVNTEAFF.

Note on this clonotype: A much larger clone differs by one base, so this may be a read error. V gene TRBV7-2 combines with J gene TRBJ1-1; D is unresolved. The germline V gene has CDR1 SGHTA and CDR2 FQGNSA. There are 13 residues in the CDR3. The CDR3 is CAGSFSMNTEAFF. DNA of the CDR3: TGTGCCGGCAGCTTTTCCATGAACACTGAAGCTTTCTTT.

This clonotype appeared a few times. The chain employs TRBV12-3 or TRBV12-4 and TRBJ1-3, with D maybe TRBD1 (6 bases). The CDR3 has 13 amino acids. Trimming took 7 bases from V and 4 from J, leaving 11 bases between them. The CDR3 bases are TGTGCCAGCATCCAGGGGAGCGGAAACACCATATATTTT. This sequence encodes CASIQGSGNTIYF.

Concerning this clonotype itself: A much more abundant neighbour one base away suggests this may be a read error. CDR3 in amino acids: CASSVRAERDTQYF. In DNA form, the CDR3 reads TGCGCCAGCAGCGTGAGGGCAGAGAGGGATACGCAGTATTTT. The V and J genes are TRBV5-1 and TRBJ2-3; possible D gene TRBD2, 5 bases. The CDR3 loop spans 14 amino acids. V was trimmed by 4 bases and J by 6 bases, leaving 15 bases between them. Germline CDR1 and CDR2: SGHRS and YFSETQ. The whole variable domain, remainder taken from reference TRBV5-1 and TRBJ2-3, is KAGVTQTPRYLIKTRGQQVTLSCSPISGHRSVSWYQQTPGQGLQFLFEYFSETQRNKGNFPGRFSGRQFSNSRSEMNVSTLELGDSALYLCASSVRAERDTQYFGPGTRLTVL.

This clonotype showed up just once. The V and J genes are TRBV3-1 and TRBJ1-2, with 9 bases identical to TRBD1. The CDR3 is 16 amino acids. Germline V CDR1 and CDR2: LGHDT, YNNKEL (reference sequence). V shed 3 bases and J 7 bases; nucleotides not matched to a gene: 12. The CDR3 sequence: CASSQAVRDREFGYTF. The CDR3 coding sequence is TGTGCCAGCAGCCAGGCTGTCCGGGACAGGGAGTTTGGCTACACCTTC.

This chain links TRBV11-2 with TRBJ2-5; D ambiguous. Per the germline V gene, CDR1 is SGHAT and CDR2 is FQNNGV. The V gene lost 5 bases and the J gene lost 11 bases, with 12 bases spanning the gap. The CDR3 runs to 11 residues. CDR3 in amino acids: CASSDWEEQYF. The DNA for the CDR3 is TGTGCCAGCAGCGATTGGGAAGAGCAGTACTTC.

The chain uses TRBV4-1 and TRBJ2-5; 11 nucleotides agree with TRBD2. The trim removed 1 base at V and 2 bases at J, leaving 12 bases unmatched. CDR3 length: 19 amino acids. Germline V gene sequence: CDR1 MGHRA, CDR2 YSYEKL. The CDR3 sequence is CASSQGLTSGVKDQETQYF. The CDR3 DNA is TGCGCCAGCAGCCAAGGGCTGACTAGCGGGGTGAAAGATCAAGAGACCCAGTACTTC.

V usage is TRBV2 and J usage is TRBJ1-1; D unclear. V was pared by 2 bases and J by 7 bases, with 20 bases between. The CDR3 contains 16 residues. Germline CDR1 SNHLY, CDR2 FYNNEI. The CDR3 spells CASSELVGQQEFEAFF. In DNA form, the CDR3 reads TGTGCCAGCAGTGAATTAGTCGGGCAGCAAGAATTTGAAGCTTTCTTT. Full variable domain (remainder filled in from reference TRBV2 and TRBJ1-1): EPEVTQTPSHQVTQMGQEVILRCVPISNHLYFYWYRQILGQKVEFLVSFYNNEISEKSEIFDDQFSVERPDGSNFTLKIRSTKLEDSAMYFCASSELVGQQEFEAFFGQGTRLTVV.

The chain uses TRBV5-1 and TRBJ2-5, with D possibly being TRBD1 (6 bases). The CDR3 consists of 14 residues. Germline CDR1 reads SGHRS; CDR2 reads YFSETQ. Trimming removed 5 bases from V and 1 base from J, with 12 bases in between. Here the CDR3 DNA reads TGCGCCAGCAGTAGGTTGGACAGCCAAGAGACCCAGTACTTC. Translated, it gives CASSRLDSQETQYF. Looking up the rest from reference TRBV5-1 and TRBJ2-5 gives the full variable domain: KAGVTQTPRYLIKTRGQQVTLSCSPISGHRSVSWYQQTPGQGLQFLFEYFSETQRNKGNFPGRFSGRQFSNSRSEMNVSTLELGDSALYLCASSRLDSQETQYFGPGTRLLVL.

This clonotype has only a few counts. The V gene is TRBV10-3, the J gene TRBJ1-2; possible D gene TRBD1, 6 bases. The V and J ends lost 0 bases and 4 bases respectively, with 18 bases between them. CDR1 ENHRY and CDR2 SYGVKD come from the germline V gene. The CDR3 extends over 17 amino acids. Here the CDR3 reads CAISESRLRDIGYGYTF. The CDR3 coding sequence is TGTGCCATCAGTGAGTCCCGCCTCCGGGACATTGGCTATGGCTACACCTTC.

The rearrangement uses TRBV20-1 and TRBJ2-1; 10 nucleotides match TRBD2. After removal of 5 bases from V and 2 bases from J, the junction contained 6 bases not matched to a gene. The germline CDR1 and CDR2 sequences are DFQATT and SNEGSKA (reference sequence). This CDR3 region has 15 residues. The CDR3 coding sequence is TGCAGTGCTCGCCTTAGCGGGGGGACCTACAATGAGCAGTTCTTC. Protein sequence: CSARLSGGTYNEQFF.

About this clonotype itself: One end of the junction fails to match germline, which may point to a read error. This chain links TRBV4-3 with TRBJ1-1; no clear D gene. The CDR3 extends over 15 amino acids. Germline assignment: CDR1 LGHNA and CDR2 YSLEER. The CDR3 loop reads CASSQEAGMNTEAFF. The CDR3 bases are TGTGCCAGCAGCCAAGAGGCGGGTATGAACACTGAAGCTTTCTTT.

Note on this clonotype: A junction boundary mismatches the germline segment, possibly from a read error. J is TRBJ1-2 and V is TRBV6-1; TRBD1 matches 7 bases. CDR3 length equals 15 residues. Germline CDR1 reads MNHNS; CDR2 reads SASEGT. CDR3 nucleotides: TGTGCCAGCAGGATCATAGACAGGGAGGTGTATGGCTTCACCTTC. Amino acids: CASRIIDREVYGFTF.

About this clonotype: The junction differs from germline at one of its ends, possibly a read error. This rearrangement joins TRBV20-1 to TRBJ2-1; 7 bases agree with TRBD2. This CDR3 has 13 residues. From germline, CDR1 is DFQATT and CDR2 SNEGSKA (reference sequence). For the CDR3, the DNA is TGCAGTGCTAGAACTAGCGATTACAGTGAGCAGTTCTTC. The encoded protein is CSARTSDYSEQFF.

The chain employs TRBV2 and TRBJ2-1; TRBD2 matches 10 bases. J lost 10 bases, V lost 6 bases, and 9 bases had no gene match. The CDR3 is 14 amino acids. Germline V gene sequence: CDR1 SNHLY, CDR2 FYNNEI. Here the CDR3 DNA reads TGTGCCAGCAGCTCCTCGGGACTAGCGAGGGAGCAGTTCTTC. Its protein is CASSSSGLAREQFF.

To note about this clonotype: Compared with germline, one end of the junction differs, possibly owing to a read error. V usage is TRBV9 and J usage is TRBJ1-2; D is uncertain. This CDR3 spans 14 amino acids. The germline V gene encodes CDR1 SGDLS and CDR2 YYNGEE. The CDR3 is CAGSVAGDYYGYTF. The CDR3 DNA is TGTGCCGGCAGCGTAGCTGGAGACTACTATGGCTACACCTTC.

Only a few counts were recorded for this clonotype. The chain uses TRBV27 and TRBJ1-2; 7 bases are a match to TRBD1. CDR1 is MNHEY and CDR2 is SMNVEV in the germline V gene (reference sequence). This CDR3 comprises 14 residues. The ends lost 3 bases at V and 3 bases at J; junction bases unmatched: 4. The CDR3 loop reads CASSFEGAYYGYTF. Here the CDR3 DNA reads TGTGCCAGCAGTTTCGAGGGGGCCTACTATGGCTACACCTTC.

The chain uses TRBV7-2 and TRBJ2-2; a weak D match, TRBD1 (5 bases). The V end lost 2 bases, the J end lost 5 bases, and 12 bases lay between the germline ends. Germline V lookup: CDR1 SGHTA, CDR2 FQGNSA. The CDR3 covers 15 residues. CDR3 bases: TGTGCCAGCAGCTTATCCAGGGCTAGGACCGGGGAGCTGTTTTTT. Protein: CASSLSRARTGELFF.

The genes are TRBV11-1 and TRBJ1-1, with 9 bases aligning to TRBD1. Per the germline V gene, CDR1 is SGHAT and CDR2 is FQDESV (reference sequence). V gave up 1 base and J gave up 0 bases; unmatched junction bases: 6. The CDR3 consists of 17 residues. The CDR3 is CASSLDGTGYMNTEAFF. CDR3 sequence (DNA): TGTGCCAGCAGCTTAGACGGGACAGGGTACATGAACACTGAAGCTTTCTTT.

This clonotype was observed a handful of times. V usage is TRBV12-3 or TRBV12-4 and J usage is TRBJ1-5; the D gene is possibly TRBD1 (5 bases). The CDR3 loop spans 14 amino acids. V lost 7 bases and J lost 5, with 15 bases in between. The CDR3 region is CASTWGGYYQPQHF. CDR3 bases: TGTGCCAGCACCTGGGGGGGGTACTATCAGCCCCAGCATTTT.

The chain has TRBV6-2 or TRBV6-3 and TRBJ2-3; D may be TRBD1 or TRBD2 (5 bases each). The CDR3 runs to 16 residues. Between the trimmed V and J ends, which lost 2 bases and 0 bases, there was a span of 12 bases. From germline, CDR1 is MNHEY and CDR2 SVGEGT. The CDR3 nucleotides are TGTGCCAGCAGTTACGTCGGGGACCGCAGCACAGATACGCAGTATTTT. Its translation is CASSYVGDRSTDTQYF.

This clonotype came up a few times. V is TRBV2 and J is TRBJ1-5, with a weak D call TRBD1 (5 bases). V was shortened by 4 bases and J by 5 bases, with 9 bases between the two germline ends. CDR1 and CDR2 (germline): SNHLY, FYNNEI. The CDR3 runs to 13 residues. CDR3 in amino acids: CASSVLGDQPQHF. The CDR3, as DNA: TGTGCCAGCAGTGTATTGGGGGATCAGCCCCAGCATTTT.

The sample holds a few counts of this clonotype. CDR3 nucleotide sequence: TGTGCCAGCAGCCCGGACGGGGGAAGCACAGATACGCAGTATTTT. Its translation: CASSPDGGSTDTQYF. The V and J genes are TRBV12-3 or TRBV12-4 and TRBJ2-3; maybe TRBD2 (6 bases). With 6 bases removed from V and 0 bases from J, the gap between germline ends came to 13 bases. The CDR3 spans 15 residues.

CDR3 region: CASRDRVTYEQYF. The CDR3 DNA sequence: TGTGCCAGCCGGGACAGGGTGACCTACGAGCAGTACTTC. V usage is TRBV5-4 and J usage is TRBJ2-7; 9 nucleotides agree with TRBD1. The V segment lost 7 bases and the J segment 2 bases; nucleotides outside the gene matches: 4. This CDR3 has 13 residues. CDR1 and CDR2 from the germline V gene are SGHNT and YYREEE (reference sequence).

This clonotype was seen ten or more times. This chain links TRBV29-1 with TRBJ2-1; maybe TRBD1 (5 bases). Trimming took 8 bases from V and 0 from J, leaving 8 bases between them. The CDR3 consists of 12 residues. Germline-derived CDR1 and CDR2 are SQVTM and ANQGSEA. The CDR3 is CSYQGSYNEQFF. In DNA, the CDR3 is TGCAGCTATCAGGGCTCCTACAATGAGCAGTTCTTC.

In regard to this clonotype: Possible read error: a much larger clone is one base away. The chain links TRBV10-3 to TRBJ2-7; D is unresolved. The CDR3 totals 12 residues. V dropped 0 bases and J dropped 7 bases, with 7 bases sitting between them. CDR1 and CDR2 from the germline V gene are ENHRY and SYGVKD. The CDR3 is CAISESSPEQYF. The CDR3, as DNA: TGTGCCATCAGTGAGTCGTCCCCGGAGCAGTACTTC.

This clonotype was seen at least ten times. V usage is TRBV7-2 and J usage is TRBJ2-7; D is possibly TRBD1 (6 bases). The CDR3 length is 14 residues. V shed 2 bases and J shed 0 bases, with 8 bases lying between them. Germline values: CDR1 SGHTA, CDR2 FQGNSA. Here the CDR3 reads CASSLTGPSYEQYF. DNA of the CDR3: TGTGCCAGCAGCTTAACAGGGCCCTCCTACGAGCAGTACTTC.

This chain joins TRBV6-2 or TRBV6-3 and TRBJ1-5, with D uncertain. CDR3 length equals 14 residues. The germline gives CDR1 MNHEY, CDR2 SVGEGT. Trimming removed 6 bases from V and 2 bases from J, with 11 bases in between. CDR3: CASSYDGRNQPQHF. The CDR3 DNA reads as TGTGCCAGCAGCTATGACGGACGCAATCAGCCCCAGCATTTT.

V is TRBV7-2 and J is TRBJ1-5, with D possibly matching TRBD1 (5 bases). CDR1 SGHTA and CDR2 FQGNSA come from the germline V gene. The CDR3 length is 17 residues. With 5 bases removed from V and 1 base from J, the gap between germline ends came to 18 bases. For the CDR3, the DNA is TGTGCCAGCAGCCCCCGCGGGGGGGGAGGGAGCAATCAGCCCCAGCATTTT. This encodes CASSPRGGGGSNQPQHF.